These 10 T cell receptor beta chains were sequenced from one sample in a study of OX40 agonist ivuxolimab in advanced cancers. Libraries were prepared by immunoSEQ multiplex PCR; TCRdb keeps only in-frame clonotypes and omits some of them. The table includes approximately 89,000 clones, approximately 91% detected once. The sample here was CD4+ or CD8+ T cells sorted from blood, taken in a trial of the OX40 agonist ivuxolimab. These receptors came from an adult with an advanced solid tumor such as melanoma, head and neck, liver or kidney cancer.

Regarding this clone: A junction boundary mismatches the germline segment, possibly from a read error. At the DNA level, this CDR3 is encoded by other sequences in the same sample as well. J is TRBJ2-1 and V is TRBV7-2; D may be TRBD2 (6 bases). The CDR3 loop spans 14 amino acids. The germline V gene has CDR1 SGHTA and CDR2 FQGNSA. DNA of the CDR3: TGTGCAAGCAGTCTGGTCGGCGGGGACAATGAGCAGTTCTTC. Protein product: CASSLVGGDNEQFF. The whole variable domain, remainder taken from reference TRBV7-2 and TRBJ2-1, is GAGVSQSPSNKVTEKGKDVELRCDPISGHTALYWYRQSLGQGLEFLIYFQGNSAPDKSGLPSDRFSAERTGGSVSTLTIQRTQQEDSAVYLCASSLVGGDNEQFFGPGTRLTVL.

The chain combines TRBV4-3 with TRBJ2-7; D may be TRBD2 (6 bases). This CDR3 region has 14 residues. Between the trimmed V and J ends, which lost 8 bases and 0 bases, there was a span of 14 bases. CDR1 and CDR2 (germline): LGHNA, YSLEER. The CDR3 coding sequence is TGCGCCAGCGCAACCCGGGAGAACTCCTACGAGCAGTACTTC. Translated, it gives CASATRENSYEQYF.

V and J are TRBV21-1 and TRBJ2-7; TRBD1 is the table's D call and was not checked against the DNA. TRBV21-1 is an annotated pseudogene. The CDR3 runs 15 residues. The CDR3 reads CASSRHRGGLDEQYF. DNA for the CDR3: TGTGCCAGCAGTAGACACAGGGGGGGACTGGACGAGCAGTACTTC.

The chain has TRBV29-1 and TRBJ2-3, with 9 nucleotides matching TRBD2. The CDR3 spans 16 residues. With V trimmed by 5 bases and J by 3 bases, 12 bases remained unmatched. The V gene's germline CDR1 is SQVTM and CDR2 ANQGSEA. The CDR3 region is CSVLRLGGGGTDTQYF. The CDR3 bases are TGCAGCGTTCTCCGCCTTGGCGGGGGGGGTACAGATACGCAGTATTTT.

This clone was counted a single time. The V and J genes are TRBV7-2 and TRBJ2-1, with D unresolved. Germline CDR1 SGHTA, CDR2 FQGNSA. Trimming took off 1 base at V and 2 bases at J, with 9 bases between the two ends. CDR3 length equals 15 residues. Here the CDR3 reads CASSLGSAPYNEQFF. As DNA, the CDR3 is TGTGCCAGCAGCTTAGGGTCAGCGCCCTACAATGAGCAGTTCTTC.

J is TRBJ2-5 and V is TRBV28; no definite D call. Trimming took 5 bases from V and 1 from J, leaving 8 bases between them. The CDR3 runs to 13 residues. CDR1 and CDR2 from the germline V gene are MDHEN and SYDVKM. CDR3 protein: CASSLPPQETQYF. The CDR3 DNA reads as TGTGCCAGCAGTCTCCCCCCCCAAGAGACCCAGTACTTC.

CDR3 amino acids: CASSRRQGDSGANVLTF. CDR3 coding DNA: TGTGCCAGCTCCAGACGGCAGGGGGACTCTGGGGCCAACGTCCTGACTTTC. The V gene is TRBV18, the J gene TRBJ2-6; 7 nucleotides agree with TRBD1. V lost 6 bases and J lost 0; bases outside the gene matches: 8. Per germline, CDR1 KGHSH and CDR2 LQKENI. CDR3 length: 17 residues.

The chain couples TRBV7-3 to TRBJ2-7, with 7 bases lining up with TRBD1. After removal of 5 bases from V and 1 base from J, the junction contained 5 bases not matched to a gene. CDR3 length: 14 amino acids. Per germline, CDR1 SGHTA and CDR2 FQGTGA. The CDR3 protein is CASSEGAGSYEQYF. CDR3 DNA sequence: TGTGCCAGCAGCGAGGGGGCCGGTTCCTACGAGCAGTACTTC.

This clone showed up just once. The chain joins TRBV11-1 to TRBJ2-7, with D perhaps matching TRBD2 (5 bases). The CDR3 loop spans 13 amino acids. The V end lost 1 base, the J end lost 4 bases, and 8 bases lay between the germline ends. Germline V CDR1 and CDR2: SGHAT, FQDESV (reference sequence). DNA of the CDR3: TGTGCCAGCAGCTTAGTCCGGGGATACGAGCAGTACTTC. Amino acid sequence: CASSLVRGYEQYF. The full variable domain, with the rest looked up from reference TRBV11-1 and TRBJ2-7, is EAEVAQSPRYKITEKSQAVAFWCDPISGHATLYWYRQILGQGPELLVQFQDESVVDDSQLPKDRFSAERLKGVDSTLKIQPAELGDSAMYLCASSLVRGYEQYFGPGTRLTVT.

This clone was seen only once. This chain links TRBV2 with TRBJ2-7, with a tentative D call TRBD1 (5 bases). The germline V gene has CDR1 SNHLY and CDR2 FYNNEI. The V end was cut by 3 bases, the J end by 2 bases, with 14 bases between. The CDR3 extends over 15 amino acids. CDR3 coding DNA: TGTGCCAGCAGTGACCGTGCGACAGTACCCTACGAGCAGTACTTC. It yields the protein CASSDRATVPYEQYF.